These 21 T cell receptor beta chains originate from one sample sequenced in a study of shared clonotypes between healthy human individuals. Sequencing was performed with immunoSEQ multiplex PCR; in TCRdb, only in-frame clones are kept and a portion is missing. The data hold 2,500,000 or so clones, with over 85% observed a single time. The sample taken for sequencing was naive CD4+ T cells from PBMCs. Regarding subset: CD45RA+ positively selected. The source is a man between 18 and 35 years old in good health. Some clones in this sample may be carry-over from other donors' samples.

This chain links TRBV10-2 with TRBJ2-3, with 11 bases identical to TRBD2. V lost 5 bases, J lost 3 bases, and 7 bases stayed unmatched. The CDR3 sequence is 16 residues long. Germline V gene sequence: CDR1 WSHSY, CDR2 SAAADI. Here the CDR3 reads CASSSSLAGVTDTQYF. The CDR3 DNA reads TGCGCCAGCAGTTCCTCACTAGCGGGAGTAACAGATACGCAGTATTTT.

The DNA of the CDR3 is TGCGCCAGCAGCTTGGTCCTAGCGAGCTCCTACAATGAGCAGTTCTTC. This translates into CASSLVLASSYNEQFF. The chain carries TRBV5-1 and TRBJ2-1; D may be TRBD2 (6 bases). V lost 0 bases and J 0 bases, leaving 10 bases between the germline ends. Germline values: CDR1 SGHRS, CDR2 YFSETQ. This CDR3 spans 16 amino acids.

The CDR3 spells CASSGTRGTQYF. CDR3 nucleotides: TGTGCCAGCAGCGGAACCCGGGGTACGCAGTATTTT. This chain links TRBV11-3 with TRBJ2-3; tentative D call: TRBD2 (5 bases). Trimming took off 5 bases at V and 8 bases at J, with 11 bases between the two ends. The CDR3 totals 12 residues. Germline V gives CDR1 SGHNT, CDR2 YENEEA.

CDR3 nucleotides: TGCGCCAGCAGCCGACTCGGACTAGCGGGAGACAATGAGCAGTTCTTC. Protein product: CASSRLGLAGDNEQFF. This sequence joins TRBV4-3 and TRBJ2-1; TRBD2 matches at 13 bases. V lost 4 bases and J lost 5; bases outside the gene matches: 5. CDR3 length equals 16 residues. Per germline, CDR1 LGHNA and CDR2 YSLEER.

The chain links TRBV28 to TRBJ2-7; D is uncertain. V was cut by 3 bases and J by 2 bases, with 8 bases left in between. From germline, CDR1 is MDHEN and CDR2 SYDVKM. This CDR3 spans 13 amino acids. CDR3 residues: CASSFTNTYEQYF. The DNA of the CDR3 is TGTGCCAGCAGTTTTACGAACACCTACGAGCAGTACTTC.

J is TRBJ2-7 and V is TRBV5-5; possibly TRBD2 for D (5 bases). Trimming left V 0 bases short and J 6 bases short, with 10 bases between. The CDR3 covers 13 residues. Per the germline V gene, CDR1 is SGHKS and CDR2 is YYEKEE (reference sequence). The CDR3 nucleotides are TGTGCCAGCAGCTTGGAACCGCGGGCCGAGCAGTACTTC. Translated, it gives CASSLEPRAEQYF.

V gene TRBV5-1 combines with J gene TRBJ2-7; no definite D call. This CDR3 spans 13 amino acids. Trimming took 2 bases from V and 1 from J, leaving 7 bases between them. Germline CDR1 and CDR2: SGHRS and YFSETQ. The CDR3 bases are TGCGCCAGCAGCTTACAAGCGTCCTACGAGCAGTACTTC. Its translation: CASSLQASYEQYF.

The gene calls are TRBV7-9 and TRBJ2-7; TRBD2 matches 8 bases. Germline V CDR1 and CDR2: SEHNR, FQNEAQ (reference sequence). The length of the CDR3 is 19 residues. V gave up 4 bases and J gave up 3 bases; unmatched junction bases: 20. Written as DNA, the CDR3 is TGTGCCAGCAGCTCAACCCCAACTAGCGGAAGGCCATCCGTCTACGAGCAGTACTTC. This translates into CASSSTPTSGRPSVYEQYF.

V is TRBV5-4 and J is TRBJ1-2, with D uncertain. There are 15 residues in the CDR3. CDR1 and CDR2 from the germline V gene are SGHNT and YYREEE (reference sequence). Between the trimmed V and J ends, which lost 4 bases and 3 bases, there was a span of 16 bases. CDR3 in amino acids: CASSPGPMEDYGYTF. CDR3 nucleotides: TGTGCCAGCAGCCCCGGACCGATGGAGGACTATGGCTACACCTTC.

This clone was counted once. The chain recombines TRBV2 with TRBJ1-3; D perhaps matches TRBD1 (5 bases). V gave up 6 bases and J gave up 3 bases, with 9 bases separating them. CDR3 length: 13 residues. In germline, CDR1 is SNHLY, CDR2 FYNNEI. The CDR3 region is CASRGTYGNTIYF. The CDR3 DNA reads as TGTGCCAGCAGGGGGACCTATGGAAACACCATATATTTT. The full variable domain, rest sourced from reference TRBV2 and TRBJ1-3, is EPEVTQTPSHQVTQMGQEVILRCVPISNHLYFYWYRQILGQKVEFLVSFYNNEISEKSEIFDDQFSVERPDGSNFTLKIRSTKLEDSAMYFCASRGTYGNTIYFGEGSWLTVV.

This clone came up once. The J gene is TRBJ1-1, the V gene TRBV6-6; D is possibly TRBD1 (6 bases). CDR3 size: 12 residues. Germline CDR1 and CDR2: MNHNY and SVGAGI (reference sequence). The V end was cut by 5 bases, the J end by 7 bases, with 11 bases between. The CDR3, as DNA: TGTGCCAGCAGTCGCAGGGGATATGAAGCTTTCTTT. Amino acids: CASSRRGYEAFF.

V gene TRBV7-2 combines with J gene TRBJ1-4; D is ambiguous. The CDR3 runs 14 residues. The V and J ends lost 5 bases and 4 bases respectively, with 11 bases between them. Germline lookup yields CDR1 SGHTA and CDR2 FQGNSA. The CDR3 nucleotides are TGTGCCAGCAGCAACATAATTGGTAATGAAAAACTGTTTTTT. The encoded protein is CASSNIIGNEKLFF.

This chain uses TRBV5-1 with TRBJ2-2; no reliable D call. The CDR3 covers 15 residues. Germline V gene lookup returns CDR1 SGHRS and CDR2 YFSETQ. The V end was cut by 4 bases, the J end by 5 bases, with 15 bases between. The CDR3 spells CASSEAPLGTGELFF. The CDR3 DNA reads TGCGCCAGCAGCGAGGCCCCCCTGGGGACCGGGGAGCTGTTTTTT.

The V call is TRBV19, the J call TRBJ2-5; D is unclear. CDR1 and CDR2 from the germline V gene are LNHDA and SQIVND (reference sequence). Trimming removed 3 bases from V and 0 bases from J, with 14 bases in between. The CDR3 has 16 residues. CDR3 sequence reads: CASSISPRRNQETQYF. The CDR3 DNA sequence: TGTGCCAGTAGTATTAGTCCTAGGCGGAACCAAGAGACCCAGTACTTC.

V usage is TRBV5-1 and J usage is TRBJ2-5; 13 bases fit TRBD2. The germline V gene encodes CDR1 SGHRS and CDR2 YFSETQ. V shed 0 bases and J 4 bases; nucleotides not matched to a gene: 12. The CDR3 has 19 residues. As DNA, the CDR3 is TGCGCCAGCAGCTTGGGGGGGACTAGCGGGATCCTGGGGCGAGAGACCCAGTACTTC. It yields the protein CASSLGGTSGILGRETQYF.

This chain links TRBV7-3 with TRBJ2-1; D ambiguous. Germline assignment: CDR1 SGHTA and CDR2 FQGTGA. The length of the CDR3 is 15 residues. Trimming stripped 2 bases from V and 1 base from J, with 9 bases between. The CDR3: CASSLSTASYNEQFF. For the CDR3, the DNA is TGTGCCAGCAGCTTATCTACGGCTTCCTACAATGAGCAGTTCTTC.

The gene calls are TRBV9 and TRBJ2-7; D unresolved. V lost 0 bases, J lost 6 bases, and 10 bases lay in between. This CDR3 is built from 13 residues. The germline V gene has CDR1 SGDLS and CDR2 YYNGEE. The CDR3 here is CASSVARYGEQYF. The CDR3, as DNA: TGTGCCAGCAGCGTAGCCAGATACGGCGAGCAGTACTTC.

J is TRBJ1-1 and V is TRBV29-1, with 9 bases aligning to TRBD1. This CDR3 contains 14 residues. Germline CDR1 reads SQVTM; CDR2 reads ANQGSEA. Losses at the gene ends were 7 bases for V and 5 bases for J; bases not matched to a gene: 11. The CDR3 DNA is TGCAGCGCCTTGACAGGGGGTGTAGGAACTGAAGCTTTCTTT. Translated: CSALTGGVGTEAFF.

V is TRBV6-5 and J is TRBJ1-2; 7 bases agree with TRBD1. The V segment lost 5 bases and the J segment 0 bases; nucleotides outside the gene matches: 6. The CDR3 is 15 amino acids. Germline CDR1 and CDR2: MNHEY and SVGAGI. CDR3 nucleotide sequence: TGTGCCAGCAGTCCAGGGGGGATTACTAACTATGGCTACACCTTC. Translation gives CASSPGGITNYGYTF.

Details on this clone: Germline and junction disagree at one end, which may indicate a read error. The J gene is TRBJ1-5, the V gene TRBV4-1, with a tentative D call TRBD1 (5 bases). The CDR3 contains 12 residues. Germline loops: CDR1 MGHRA, CDR2 YSYEKL. CDR3 sequence reads: CASSQGDRSLTF. The CDR3 coding sequence is TGCGCCAGCAGCCAGGGGGACCGTTCTCTCACTTTT.

The chain carries TRBV5-1 and TRBJ1-1; 9 bases are a match to TRBD1. The V gene end was trimmed by 0 bases and the J gene end by 4 bases; junction bases not matched to a gene: 1. The germline V gene has CDR1 SGHRS and CDR2 YFSETQ. The length of the CDR3 is 14 residues. CDR3 nucleotides: TGCGCCAGCAGCTTGGGGACAGGGGCCACTGAAGCTTTCTTT. It yields the protein CASSLGTGATEAFF.